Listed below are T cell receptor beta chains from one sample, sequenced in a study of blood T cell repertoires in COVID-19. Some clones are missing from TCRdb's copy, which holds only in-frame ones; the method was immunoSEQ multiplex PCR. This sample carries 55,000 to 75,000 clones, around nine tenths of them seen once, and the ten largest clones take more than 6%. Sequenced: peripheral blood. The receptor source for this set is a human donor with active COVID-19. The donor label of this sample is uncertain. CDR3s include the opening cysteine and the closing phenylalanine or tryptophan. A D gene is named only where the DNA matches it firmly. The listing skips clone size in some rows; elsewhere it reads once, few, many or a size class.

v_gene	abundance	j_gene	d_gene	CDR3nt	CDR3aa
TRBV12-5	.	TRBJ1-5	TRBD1	TGTGCTAGTGGGCTGATTTTGGGACAGGGGGTACGCAATCAGCCCCAGCATTTT	CASGLILGQGVRNQPQHF
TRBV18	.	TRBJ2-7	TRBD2	TGTGCCAGCTCACCACCCGGGACTAGCGGAGCCTACGAGCAGTACTTC	CASSPPGTSGAYEQYF
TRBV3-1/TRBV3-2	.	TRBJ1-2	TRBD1	TGTGCCAGCAGCCCGGGAAAGGGGACAGGACAAATCCTCTATGGCTACACCTTC	CASSPGKGTGQILYGYTF
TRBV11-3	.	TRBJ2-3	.	TGTGCCAGCAGCCCCAACAGGGCGCTTGCCTACACAGATACGCAGTATTTT	CASSPNRALAYTDTQYF
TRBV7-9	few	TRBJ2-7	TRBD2	TGTGCCAGCAGCCCGCCTAGCGGGAGCTACGAGCAGTACTTC	CASSPPSGSYEQYF
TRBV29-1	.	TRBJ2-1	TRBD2	TGCAGCGTTGAAGCTCAGCCTAGCGGGGGGGTTGAGCAGTTCTTC	CSVEAQPSGGVEQFF
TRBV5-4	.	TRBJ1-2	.	TGTGCCAGCAGCTTAACTGCGGGGGGCTACACCTTC	CASSLTAGGYTF
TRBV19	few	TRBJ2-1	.	TGTGCCAGTAGTCACCCGGGGGATGGGACCTCCTACAATGAGCAGTTCTTC	CASSHPGDGTSYNEQFF
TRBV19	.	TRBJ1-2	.	TGTGCCAGTAGTATAGATCTGGGCTCTGGCTACACCTTC	CASSIDLGSGYTF
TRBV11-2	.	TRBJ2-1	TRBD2	TGTGCCAGCAGCTCCATACTAGCGGGGGTCGTTCAGTTCTTC	CASSSILAGVVQFF
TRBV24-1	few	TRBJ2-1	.	TGTGCCACCAGTGAAGCGAAAGGGGGGGGGTCCTACAATGAGCAGTTCTTC	CATSEAKGGGSYNEQFF
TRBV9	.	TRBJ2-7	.	TGTGCCAGCAGCGTAGAATCCCAGACCTACGAGCAGTACTTC	CASSVESQTYEQYF
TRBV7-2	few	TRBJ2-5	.	TGTGCCAGCAGCTTAGTCCTAGCGCGACAAGAGACCCAGTACTTC	CASSLVLARQETQYF
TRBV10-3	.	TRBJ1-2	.	TGTGCCATCAGTGCGCTCGAGACTAATGGCTACACCTTC	CAISALETNGYTF
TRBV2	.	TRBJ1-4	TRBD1	TGTGCCAGCAGACAGGGGCCCACACGATCCGAAAAACTGTTTTTT	CASRQGPTRSEKLFF
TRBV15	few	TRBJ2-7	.	TGTGCCACCAGCAGAGATTCCCTTACTAGACAGGCATTCTCCTACGAGCAGTACTTC	CATSRDSLTRQAFSYEQYF
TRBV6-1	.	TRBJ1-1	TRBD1	TGTGCCAGCAGTGAAGGGGGGGACAGGGTGGAGAACACTGAAGCTTTCTTT	CASSEGGDRVENTEAFF
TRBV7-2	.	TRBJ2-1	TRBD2	TGTGCCAGCAGCTCGAGGAGCGGGGTCAATGAGCAGTTCTTC	CASSSRSGVNEQFF
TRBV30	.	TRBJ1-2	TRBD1	TGTGCCTGGACGGGACAGGGAATCTATGGCTACACCTTC	CAWTGQGIYGYTF
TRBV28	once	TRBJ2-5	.	TGTGCCAGCAGTCTCCCTCAGGGGTGGGAGACCCAGTACTTC	CASSLPQGWETQYF
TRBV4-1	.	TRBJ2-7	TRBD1	TGCGCCAGCAGCCGGTTGTATGGGACAGGGGACTCCTACGAGCAGTACTTC	CASSRLYGTGDSYEQYF
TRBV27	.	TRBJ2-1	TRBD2	TGTGCCAGCAGAGAAGCGGGGTATGAGCAGTTCTTC	CASREAGYEQFF
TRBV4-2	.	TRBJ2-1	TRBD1	TGTGCCAGCAGTCCTAGGACAGGGGGAAGCTCCTACAATGAGCAGTTCTTC	CASSPRTGGSSYNEQFF
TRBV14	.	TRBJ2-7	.	TGTGCCAGCAGCCAAGCGAACGGCTACGAGCAGTACTTC	CASSQANGYEQYF
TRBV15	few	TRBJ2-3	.	TGTGCCACCAGCAGAGATTTTCGTAGGGGTTTATCAGATACGCAGTATTTT	CATSRDFRRGLSDTQYF
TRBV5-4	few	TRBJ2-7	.	TGTGCCAGCAGCTGGGGGGCTAGCGGAGGCAACGAGCAGTACTTC	CASSWGASGGNEQYF
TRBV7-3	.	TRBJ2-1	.	TGTGCCAGCAGCTTATCCGCGGGAATAGACAATGAGCAGTTCTTC	CASSLSAGIDNEQFF
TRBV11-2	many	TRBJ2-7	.	TGTGCCAGCAGCCCTAGGAACTACGAGCAGTACTTC	CASSPRNYEQYF
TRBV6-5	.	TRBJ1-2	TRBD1	TGTGCCAGCAGCCCAATGCGGGACAGGGGCTATGGCTACACCTTC	CASSPMRDRGYGYTF
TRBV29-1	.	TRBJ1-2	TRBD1	TGCAGCGTGACCGGGACAGGGTTTTCGTTAAATGGCTACACCTTC	CSVTGTGFSLNGYTF
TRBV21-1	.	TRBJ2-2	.	TGTGCCAGCCCCCTGGGACTAGCGCCTGGGGAGCTGTTTTTT	CASPLGLAPGELFF
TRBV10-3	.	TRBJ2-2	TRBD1	TGTGCCATCAGTGGGGACAGGGACACCGGGGAGCTGTTTTTT	CAISGDRDTGELFF
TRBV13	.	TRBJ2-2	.	TGTGCCAGCAGCTTACTCCAGGGCTACACCGGGGAGCTGTTTTTT	CASSLLQGYTGELFF
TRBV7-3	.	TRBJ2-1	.	TGTGCCAGCAGCTTAGATCCTGGTAGTAATGAGCAGTTCTTC	CASSLDPGSNEQFF
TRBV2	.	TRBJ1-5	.	TGTGCCAGCAGTAGAACAAATATCAATCAGCCCCAGCATTTT	CASSRTNINQPQHF
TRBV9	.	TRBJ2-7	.	TGTGCCAGCAGCGTAGGGGCTAACGGGGGGCACGACGAGCAGTACTTC	CASSVGANGGHDEQYF
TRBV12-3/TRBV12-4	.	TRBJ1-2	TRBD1	TGTGCCAGCAGCCCCGACAGGGCCTATGGCTACACCTTC	CASSPDRAYGYTF
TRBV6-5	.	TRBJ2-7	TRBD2	TGTGCCAGCAACCCGCCGGGACTAGCGGCTTACGAGCAGTACTTC	CASNPPGLAAYEQYF
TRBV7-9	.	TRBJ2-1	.	TGTGCCAGCAGCGTAGACAGCCTTGATGAGCAGTTCTTC	CASSVDSLDEQFF
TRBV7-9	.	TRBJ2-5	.	TGTGCCAGCACCGCGGAGGTCACGCTCGGGACCCAGTACTTC	CASTAEVTLGTQYF
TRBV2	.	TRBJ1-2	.	TGTGCCAGCAAGCAGGAAAGTGGCTACACCTTC	CASKQESGYTF
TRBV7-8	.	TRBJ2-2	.	TGTGCCAGCAGGAGAACGTTTCTAGCCGGGGAGCTGTTTTTT	CASRRTFLAGELFF
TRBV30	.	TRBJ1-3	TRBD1	TGTGCCTGGAGTGGTGACAGGGGGCCTGGAAACACCATATATTTT	CAWSGDRGPGNTIYF
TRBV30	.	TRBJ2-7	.	TGTGCCTGGAGTGTAGGCAGGGTATACTACGAGCAGTACTTC	CAWSVGRVYYEQYF
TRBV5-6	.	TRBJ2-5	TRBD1	TGTGCCAGCAGCTACGACAGGGGTCAAGAGACCCAGTACTTC	CASSYDRGQETQYF
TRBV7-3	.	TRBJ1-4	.	TGTGCCAGCAGCTTTAACGGACATATGGAAAAACTGTTTTTT	CASSFNGHMEKLFF
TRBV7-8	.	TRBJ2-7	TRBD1	TGTGCCAGCAGCCAACCAGACAGGGCCAGCTACGAGCAGTACTTC	CASSQPDRASYEQYF